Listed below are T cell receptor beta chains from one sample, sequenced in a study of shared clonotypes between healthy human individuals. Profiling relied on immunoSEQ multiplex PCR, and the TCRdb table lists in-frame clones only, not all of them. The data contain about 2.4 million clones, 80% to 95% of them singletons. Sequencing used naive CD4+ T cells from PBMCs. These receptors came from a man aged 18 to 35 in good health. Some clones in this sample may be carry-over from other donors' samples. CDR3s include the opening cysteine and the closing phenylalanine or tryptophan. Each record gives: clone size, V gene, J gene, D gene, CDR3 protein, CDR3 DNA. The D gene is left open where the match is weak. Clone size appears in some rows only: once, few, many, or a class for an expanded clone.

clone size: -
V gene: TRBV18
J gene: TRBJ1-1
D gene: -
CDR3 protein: CASSPPTGGEHPEAFF
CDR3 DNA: TGTGCCAGCTCACCACCGACCGGAGGGGAACACCCTGAAGCTTTCTTT

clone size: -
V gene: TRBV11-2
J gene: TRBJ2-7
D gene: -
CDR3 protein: CASSSRLITPYEQYF
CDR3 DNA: TGTGCCAGCAGCTCCCGATTAATCACGCCCTACGAGCAGTACTTC

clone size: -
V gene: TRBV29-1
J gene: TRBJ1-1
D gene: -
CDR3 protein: CSVDLWGTTERNTEAFF
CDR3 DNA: TGCAGCGTTGACCTCTGGGGGACGACAGAGAGGAACACTGAAGCTTTCTTT

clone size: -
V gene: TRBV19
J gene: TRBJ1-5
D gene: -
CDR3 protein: CATREGTQPQHF
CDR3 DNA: TGTGCCACCCGAGAGGGCACTCAGCCCCAGCATTTT

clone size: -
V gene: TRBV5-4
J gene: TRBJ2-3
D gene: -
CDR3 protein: CASSLPGGGTDTQYF
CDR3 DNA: TGTGCCAGCAGCTTGCCGGGCGGGGGCACAGATACGCAGTATTTT

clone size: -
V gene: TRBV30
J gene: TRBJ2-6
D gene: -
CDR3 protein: CAWSHGQGWSGANVLTF
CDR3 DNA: TGTGCCTGGAGTCATGGGCAGGGTTGGTCTGGGGCCAACGTCCTGACTTTC

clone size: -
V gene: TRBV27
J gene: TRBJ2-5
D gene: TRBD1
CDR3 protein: CASSLKGQGVETQYF
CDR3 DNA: TGTGCCAGCAGTTTAAAGGGACAGGGGGTAGAGACCCAGTACTTC

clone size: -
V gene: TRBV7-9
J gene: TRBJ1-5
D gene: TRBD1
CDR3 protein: CASSSAGTGGQPQHF
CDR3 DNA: TGTGCCAGCAGCTCCGCCGGGACAGGGGGTCAGCCCCAGCATTTT

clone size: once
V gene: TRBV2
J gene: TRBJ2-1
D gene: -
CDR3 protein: CAIKGRSYNEQFF
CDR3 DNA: TGTGCCATTAAAGGTCGGTCCTACAATGAGCAGTTCTTC

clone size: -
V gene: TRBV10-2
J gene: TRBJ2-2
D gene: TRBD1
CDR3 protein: CASRQQGWDTGELFF
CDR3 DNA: TGCGCCAGCAGACAACAGGGGTGGGACACCGGGGAGCTGTTTTTT

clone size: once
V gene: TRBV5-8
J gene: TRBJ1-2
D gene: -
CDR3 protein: CASSLWEGTNGYTF
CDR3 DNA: TGTGCCAGCAGCTTGTGGGAAGGGACAAATGGCTACACCTTC

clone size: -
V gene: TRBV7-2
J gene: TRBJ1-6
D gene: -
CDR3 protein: CASSLPADSPLHF
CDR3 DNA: TGTGCCAGCAGCTTACCTGCGGATTCACCCCTCCACTTT

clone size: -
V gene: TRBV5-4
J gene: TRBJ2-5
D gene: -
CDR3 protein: CASSLAVGRETQYF
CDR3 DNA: TGTGCCAGCAGCTTGGCGGTCGGGCGTGAGACCCAGTACTTC

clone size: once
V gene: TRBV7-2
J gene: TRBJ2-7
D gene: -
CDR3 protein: CASSSHRSSYEQYF
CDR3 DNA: TGTGCCAGCAGCTCACACCGGAGCTCCTACGAGCAGTACTTC

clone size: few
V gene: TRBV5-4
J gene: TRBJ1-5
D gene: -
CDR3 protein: CASSSDSGQPQHF
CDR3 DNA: TGTGCCAGCAGCTCTGACAGCGGTCAGCCCCAGCATTTT

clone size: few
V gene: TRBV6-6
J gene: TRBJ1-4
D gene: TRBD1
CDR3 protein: CASRTGNEKLFF
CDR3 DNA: TGTGCCAGCAGGACAGGGAATGAAAAACTGTTTTTT

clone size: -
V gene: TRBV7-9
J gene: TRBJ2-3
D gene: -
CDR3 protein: CASSPLGTATDTQYF
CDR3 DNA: TGTGCCAGCAGCCCCCTAGGTACGGCCACAGATACGCAGTATTTT

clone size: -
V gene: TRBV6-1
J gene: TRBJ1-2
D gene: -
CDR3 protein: CASSEWPPYGYTF
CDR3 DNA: TGTGCCAGCAGTGAATGGCCCCCCTATGGCTACACCTTC

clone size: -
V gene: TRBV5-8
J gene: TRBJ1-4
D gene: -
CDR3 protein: CASSSGRRTNEKLFF
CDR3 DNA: TGTGCCAGCAGCTCTGGGAGGAGAACTAATGAAAAACTGTTTTTT

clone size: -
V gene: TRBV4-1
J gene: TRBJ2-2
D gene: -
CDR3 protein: CASSQDRVTGELFF
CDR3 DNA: TGCGCCAGCAGCCAAGATAGGGTTACCGGGGAGCTGTTTTTT

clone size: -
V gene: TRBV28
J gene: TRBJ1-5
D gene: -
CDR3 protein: CASMGVSPQHF
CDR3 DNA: TGTGCCAGCATGGGAGTTTCGCCCCAGCATTTT

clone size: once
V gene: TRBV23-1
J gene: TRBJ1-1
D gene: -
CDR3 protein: CASSQSFGRRMDTEAFF
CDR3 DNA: TGCGCCAGCAGTCAATCGTTCGGCAGGAGGATGGACACTGAAGCTTTCTTT

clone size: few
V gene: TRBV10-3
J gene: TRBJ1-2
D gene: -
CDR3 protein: CAISEAGQSAYGYTF
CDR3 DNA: TGTGCCATCAGTGAAGCCGGACAGTCTGCCTATGGCTACACCTTC

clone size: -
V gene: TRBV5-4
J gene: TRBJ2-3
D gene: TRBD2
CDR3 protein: CASSPGTSGSTGTDTQYF
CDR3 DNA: TGTGCCAGCAGCCCCGGGACTAGCGGGAGTACCGGCACAGATACGCAGTATTTT

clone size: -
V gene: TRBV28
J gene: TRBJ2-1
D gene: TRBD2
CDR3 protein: CASSTPGLASHVGFF
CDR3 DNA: TGTGCCAGCAGTACACCGGGACTAGCGAGTCATGTGGGGTTCTTC

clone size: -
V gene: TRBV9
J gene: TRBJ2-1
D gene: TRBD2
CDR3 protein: CASSPDPAGVTDEQFF
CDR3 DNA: TGTGCCAGCAGCCCCGACCCAGCGGGAGTTACGGATGAGCAGTTCTTC

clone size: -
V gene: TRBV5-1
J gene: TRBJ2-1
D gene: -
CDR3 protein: CASSLVGGSSYNEQFF
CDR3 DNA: TGCGCCAGCAGCTTGGTGGGGGGAAGCTCCTACAATGAGCAGTTCTTC

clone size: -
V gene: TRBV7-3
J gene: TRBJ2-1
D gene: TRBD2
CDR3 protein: CASSFQRGNNEQFF
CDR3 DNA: TGTGCCAGCAGCTTTCAGCGGGGAAACAATGAGCAGTTCTTC

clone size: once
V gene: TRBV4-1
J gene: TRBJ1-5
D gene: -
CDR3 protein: CASSQENQRPQHF
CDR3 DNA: TGCGCCAGCAGCCAAGAAAATCAACGGCCCCAGCATTTT

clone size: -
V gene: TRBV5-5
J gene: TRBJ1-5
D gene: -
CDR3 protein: CASSLGRRNQPQHF
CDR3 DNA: TGTGCCAGCAGCTTGGGCCGCCGCAATCAGCCCCAGCATTTT

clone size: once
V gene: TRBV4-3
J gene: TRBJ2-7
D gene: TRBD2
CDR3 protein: CASSQWGLAGGPTEQYF
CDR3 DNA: TGCGCCAGCAGCCAGTGGGGTCTAGCGGGAGGGCCCACCGAGCAGTACTTC

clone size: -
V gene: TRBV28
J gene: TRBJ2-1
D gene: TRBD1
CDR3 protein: CASSLRTGAYNEQFF
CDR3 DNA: TGTGCCAGCAGTTTAAGGACAGGGGCCTACAATGAGCAGTTCTTC

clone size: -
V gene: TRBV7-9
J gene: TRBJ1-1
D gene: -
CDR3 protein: CASSLLGGLGNTEAFF
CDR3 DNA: TGTGCCAGCAGCTTGCTCGGGGGCCTGGGTAACACTGAAGCTTTCTTT

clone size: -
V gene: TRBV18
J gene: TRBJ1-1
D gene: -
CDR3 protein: CASSPPEEGGRDTEAFF
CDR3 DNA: TGTGCCAGCTCACCACCCGAGGAAGGGGGTCGGGACACTGAAGCTTTCTTT

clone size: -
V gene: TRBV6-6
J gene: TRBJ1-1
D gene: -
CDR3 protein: CASSRGRRTEAFF
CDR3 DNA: TGTGCCAGCAGTAGGGGAAGACGAACTGAAGCTTTCTTT